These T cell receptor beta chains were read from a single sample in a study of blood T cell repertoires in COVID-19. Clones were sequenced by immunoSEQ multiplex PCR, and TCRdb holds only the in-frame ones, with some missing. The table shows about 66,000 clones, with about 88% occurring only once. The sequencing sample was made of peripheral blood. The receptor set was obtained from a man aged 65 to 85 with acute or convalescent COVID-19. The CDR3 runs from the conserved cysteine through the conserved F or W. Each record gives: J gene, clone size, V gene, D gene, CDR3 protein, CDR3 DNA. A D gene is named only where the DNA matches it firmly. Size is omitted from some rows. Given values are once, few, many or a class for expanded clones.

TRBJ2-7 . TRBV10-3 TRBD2 CAISSGTTISYEQYF TGTGCCATCAGTAGCGGGACTACCATCTCCTACGAGCAGTACTTC
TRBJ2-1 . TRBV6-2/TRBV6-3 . CASSLRLGTSPAEQFF TGTGCCAGCAGTTTACGTCTCGGAACTAGCCCAGCGGAGCAGTTCTTC
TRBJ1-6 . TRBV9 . CASSPHGEFNSPLHF TGTGCCAGCAGCCCCCACGGGGAATTTAATTCACCCCTCCACTTT
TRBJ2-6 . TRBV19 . CASSTARVSGANVLTF TGTGCCAGTAGTACCGCCCGGGTCTCTGGGGCCAACGTCCTGACTTTC
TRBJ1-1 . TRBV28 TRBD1 CASRVSGTGTFF TGTGCCAGCAGGGTCTCCGGGACAGGGACTTTCTTT
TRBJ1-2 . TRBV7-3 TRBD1 CASSLEGGQGPYGYTF TGTGCCAGCAGCTTAGAGGGGGGACAGGGCCCCTATGGCTACACCTTC
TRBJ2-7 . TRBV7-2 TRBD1 CASSLARGQGSEPYEQYF TGTGCCAGCAGCTTAGCAAGAGGACAGGGAAGTGAGCCCTACGAGCAGTACTTC
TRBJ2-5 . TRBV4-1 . CASSQDQIGETQYF TGCGCCAGCAGCCAAGATCAAATCGGGGAGACCCAGTACTTC
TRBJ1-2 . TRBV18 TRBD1 CASSPNRGGYGYTF TGTGCCAGCTCCCCTAACAGGGGAGGCTATGGCTACACCTTC
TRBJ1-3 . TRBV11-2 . CASSLAAGFNTIYF TGTGCCAGCAGCTTAGCAGCAGGGTTCAACACCATATATTTT
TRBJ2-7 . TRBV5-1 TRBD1 CASSPQGARHEQYF TGCGCCAGCAGCCCACAGGGGGCGCGCCACGAGCAGTACTTC
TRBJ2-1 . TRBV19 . CASSMTYSYNEQFF TGTGCCAGTAGTATGACTTACTCCTACAATGAGCAGTTCTTC
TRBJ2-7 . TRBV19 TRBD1 CASSINPGGADEQYF TGTGCCAGTAGTATTAATCCAGGGGGTGCAGACGAGCAGTACTTC
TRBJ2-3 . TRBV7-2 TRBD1 CASSLAQGARDTQYF TGTGCCAGCAGCTTAGCACAGGGGGCCAGAGATACGCAGTATTTT
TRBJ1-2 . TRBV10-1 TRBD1 CASIIVRTGIGYTF TGCGCCAGCATCATCGTAAGGACAGGGATCGGCTACACCTTC
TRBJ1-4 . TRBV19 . CASSIPGFGGEKLFF TGTGCCAGTAGTATCCCGGGATTCGGAGGGGAAAAACTGTTTTTT
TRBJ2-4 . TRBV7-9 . CASSLATVYDIQYF TGTGCCAGCAGCTTAGCCACGGTTTATGACATTCAGTACTTC
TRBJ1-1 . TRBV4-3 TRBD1 CASSQARDRGPEAFF TGCGCCAGCAGCCAAGCTCGGGACAGGGGTCCTGAAGCTTTCTTT
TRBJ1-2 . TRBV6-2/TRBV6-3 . CASSYPGVVHGYTF TGTGCCAGCAGTTACCCGGGAGTTGTACATGGCTACACCTTC
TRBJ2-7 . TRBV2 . CASSDGPPGLHVYEQYF TGTGCCAGCAGTGATGGGCCACCCGGACTTCACGTATACGAGCAGTACTTC
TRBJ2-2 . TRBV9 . CASSVVGRFPGELFF TGTGCCAGCAGCGTAGTAGGCAGGTTCCCCGGGGAGCTGTTTTTT
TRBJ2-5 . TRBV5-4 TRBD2 CASSPGLDGETQYF TGTGCCAGCAGCCCGGGACTAGATGGGGAGACCCAGTACTTC
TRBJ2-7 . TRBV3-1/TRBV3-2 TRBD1 CASSQVGTGPHEQYF TGTGCCAGCAGCCAAGTGGGGACAGGGCCCCACGAGCAGTACTTC
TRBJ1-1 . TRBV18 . CASSLFRENTEAFF TGTGCCAGCTCACTGTTTCGGGAGAACACTGAAGCTTTCTTT
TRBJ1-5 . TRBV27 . CASSFQMNQPQHF TGTGCCAGCAGTTTCCAAATGAATCAGCCCCAGCATTTT
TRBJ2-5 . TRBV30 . CAWSHGMGKETQYF TGTGCCTGGAGTCACGGGATGGGGAAAGAGACCCAGTACTTC
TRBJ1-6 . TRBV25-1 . CASSHISPYNSPLHF TGTGCCAGCAGTCATATCAGTCCCTATAATTCACCCCTCCACTTT
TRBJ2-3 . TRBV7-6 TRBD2 CASSLGGGVSTDTQYF TGTGCCAGCAGCTTAGGTGGGGGGGTAAGCACAGATACGCAGTATTTT
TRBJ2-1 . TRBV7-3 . CASSLTSSSYNEQFF TGTGCCAGCAGCTTGACGTCTAGCTCCTACAATGAGCAGTTCTTC
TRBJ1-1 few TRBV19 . CASSIAYGRGSNTEAFF TGTGCCAGTAGTATCGCGTACGGGAGGGGTTCGAACACTGAAGCTTTCTTT
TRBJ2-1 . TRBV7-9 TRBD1 CASSLVQGGSYNEQFF TGTGCCAGCAGCTTAGTACAGGGGGGCTCCTACAATGAGCAGTTCTTC
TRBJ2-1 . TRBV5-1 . CASSLVTVYNEQFF TGCGCCAGCAGCTTGGTAACGGTATACAATGAGCAGTTCTTC
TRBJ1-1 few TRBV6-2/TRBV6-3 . CASSLLPPDRNTEAFF TGTGCCAGCAGCCTACTTCCACCAGACAGGAACACTGAAGCTTTCTTT
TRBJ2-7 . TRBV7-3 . CARKFLSHLFYEQYF TGTGCCAGGAAATTCTTAAGCCACCTCTTCTACGAGCAGTACTTC
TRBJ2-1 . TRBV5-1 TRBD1 CASSSGSGTGSYNEQFF TGCGCCAGCAGCTCGGGGTCAGGGACAGGGTCCTACAATGAGCAGTTCTTC
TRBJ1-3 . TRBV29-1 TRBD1 CSVEKDRLSGNTIYF TGCAGCGTTGAGAAGGACAGGCTATCTGGAAACACCATATATTTT
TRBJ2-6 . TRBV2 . CASITGTRRSGANVLTF TGTGCCAGCATTACCGGGACACGCCGCTCTGGGGCCAACGTCCTGACTTTC
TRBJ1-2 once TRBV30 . CAAFGDIGYTF TGTGCCGCCTTCGGGGATATTGGCTACACCTTC
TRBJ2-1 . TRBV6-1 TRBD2 CASSEGLADSYNEQFF TGTGCCAGCAGTGAGGGGCTAGCGGACTCCTACAATGAGCAGTTCTTC
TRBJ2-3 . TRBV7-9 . CASSLGQAQDTQYF TGTGCCAGCAGCTTAGGACAGGCCCAAGATACGCAGTATTTT
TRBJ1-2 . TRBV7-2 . CASSLVTESGYTF TGTGCCAGCAGCTTAGTGACAGAGAGTGGCTACACCTTC
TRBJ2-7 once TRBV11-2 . CASSSTDSQTYEQYF TGTGCCAGCAGCTCAACGGACAGCCAAACCTACGAGCAGTACTTC
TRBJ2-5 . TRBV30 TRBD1 CAWTGTEETQYF TGTGCCTGGACCGGGACAGAAGAGACCCAGTACTTC
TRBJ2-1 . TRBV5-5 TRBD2 CASSLAVGLAGGFYNEQFF TGTGCCAGCAGCTTGGCCGTGGGACTAGCGGGGGGGTTCTACAATGAGCAGTTCTTC
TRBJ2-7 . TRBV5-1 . CASSLVTTGKPIIYEQYF TGCGCCAGCAGCTTGGTAACAACAGGAAAACCAATAATCTACGAGCAGTACTTC
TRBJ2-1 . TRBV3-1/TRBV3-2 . CASSQGTYNEQFF TGTGCCAGCAGCCAAGGCACATACAATGAGCAGTTCTTC
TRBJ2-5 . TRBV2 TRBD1 CASSEIRTGLGTQYF TGTGCCAGCAGTGAGATTCGGACAGGGTTGGGGACCCAGTACTTC
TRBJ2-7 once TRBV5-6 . CASSFLSYEQYF TGTGCCAGCAGCTTCCTTTCCTACGAGCAGTACTTC